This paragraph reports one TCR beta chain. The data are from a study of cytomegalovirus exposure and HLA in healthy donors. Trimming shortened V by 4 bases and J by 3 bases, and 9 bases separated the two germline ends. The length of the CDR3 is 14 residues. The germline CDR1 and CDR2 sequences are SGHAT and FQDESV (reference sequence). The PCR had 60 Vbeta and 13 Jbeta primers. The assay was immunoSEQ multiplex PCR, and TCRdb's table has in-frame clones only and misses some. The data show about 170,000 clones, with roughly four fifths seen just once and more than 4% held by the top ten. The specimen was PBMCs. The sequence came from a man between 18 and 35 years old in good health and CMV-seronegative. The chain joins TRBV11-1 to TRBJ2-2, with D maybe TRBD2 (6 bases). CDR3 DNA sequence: TGTGCCAGCAGCTCGGGGGTATACACCGGGGAGCTGTTTTTT. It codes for CASSSGVYTGELFF.